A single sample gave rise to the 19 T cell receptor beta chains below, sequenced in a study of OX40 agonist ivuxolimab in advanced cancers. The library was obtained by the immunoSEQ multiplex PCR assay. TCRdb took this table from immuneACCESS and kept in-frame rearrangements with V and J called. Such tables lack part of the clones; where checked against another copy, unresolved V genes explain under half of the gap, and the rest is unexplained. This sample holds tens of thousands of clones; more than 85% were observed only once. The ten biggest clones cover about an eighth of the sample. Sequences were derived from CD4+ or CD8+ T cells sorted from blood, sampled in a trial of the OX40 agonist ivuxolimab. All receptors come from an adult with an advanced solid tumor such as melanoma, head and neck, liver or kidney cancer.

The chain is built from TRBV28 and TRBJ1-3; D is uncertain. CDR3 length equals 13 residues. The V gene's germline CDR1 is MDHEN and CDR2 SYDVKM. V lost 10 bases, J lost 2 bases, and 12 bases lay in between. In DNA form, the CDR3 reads TGTGCCATCGGATGGGGAGCTGGAAACACCATATATTTT. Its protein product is CAIGWGAGNTIYF.

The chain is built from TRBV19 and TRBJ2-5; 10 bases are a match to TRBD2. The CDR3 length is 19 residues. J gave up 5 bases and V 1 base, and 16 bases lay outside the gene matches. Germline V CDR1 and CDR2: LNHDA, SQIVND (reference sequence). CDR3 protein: CASSIGSRRELAGYETQYF. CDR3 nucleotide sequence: TGTGCCAGTAGTATAGGGTCCCGGCGGGAACTAGCGGGATACGAGACCCAGTACTTC. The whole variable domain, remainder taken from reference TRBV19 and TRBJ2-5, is DGGITQSPKYLFRKEGQNVTLSCEQNLNHDAMYWYRQDPGQGLRLIYYSQIVNDFQKGDIAEGYSVSREKKESFPLTVTSAQKNPTAFYLCASSIGSRRELAGYETQYFGPGTRLLVL.

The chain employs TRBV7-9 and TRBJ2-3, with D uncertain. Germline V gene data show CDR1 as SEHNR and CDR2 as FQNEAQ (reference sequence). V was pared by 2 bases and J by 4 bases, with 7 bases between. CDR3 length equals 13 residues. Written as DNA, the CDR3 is TGTGCCAGCAGCTTAAAAATGGCAGATACGCAGTATTTT. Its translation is CASSLKMADTQYF.

The CDR3 region has the DNA TGCAGCGTTGGACAGGGTGATGAGCAGTTCTTC. Amino acid sequence: CSVGQGDEQFF. The chain has TRBV29-1 and TRBJ2-1; TRBD1 matches at 7 bases. This CDR3 has 11 residues. The ends lost 4 bases at V and 8 bases at J; junction bases unmatched: 2. Germline-derived CDR1 and CDR2 are SQVTM and ANQGSEA.

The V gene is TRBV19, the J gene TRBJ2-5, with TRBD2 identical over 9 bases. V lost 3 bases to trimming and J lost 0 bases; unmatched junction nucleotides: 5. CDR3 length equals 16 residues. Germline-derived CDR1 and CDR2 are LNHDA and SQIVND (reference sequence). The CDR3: CASSIDSGSYQETQYF. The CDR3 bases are TGTGCCAGTAGTATCGATAGCGGGAGTTACCAAGAGACCCAGTACTTC.

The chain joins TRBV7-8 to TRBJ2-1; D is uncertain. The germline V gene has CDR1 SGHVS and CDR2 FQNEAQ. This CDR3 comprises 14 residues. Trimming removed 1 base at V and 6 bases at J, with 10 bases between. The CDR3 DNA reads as TGTGCCAGCAGCTTAGGGGCGTTGGGCAATGAGCAGTTCTTC. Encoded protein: CASSLGALGNEQFF.

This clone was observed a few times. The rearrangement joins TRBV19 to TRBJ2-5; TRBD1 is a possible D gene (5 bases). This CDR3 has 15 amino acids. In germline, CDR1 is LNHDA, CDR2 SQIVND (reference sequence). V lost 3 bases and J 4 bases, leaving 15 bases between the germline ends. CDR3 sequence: CASSMSRAPLETQYF. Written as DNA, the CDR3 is TGTGCCAGTAGTATGTCCAGGGCCCCTTTAGAGACCCAGTACTTC.

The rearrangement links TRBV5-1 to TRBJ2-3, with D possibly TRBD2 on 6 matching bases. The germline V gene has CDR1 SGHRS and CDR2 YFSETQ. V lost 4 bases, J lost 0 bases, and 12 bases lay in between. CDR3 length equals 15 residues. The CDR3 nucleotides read TGCGCCAGCAGCCCGGCTGCGGGAAGCACAGATACGCAGTATTTT. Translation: CASSPAAGSTDTQYF.

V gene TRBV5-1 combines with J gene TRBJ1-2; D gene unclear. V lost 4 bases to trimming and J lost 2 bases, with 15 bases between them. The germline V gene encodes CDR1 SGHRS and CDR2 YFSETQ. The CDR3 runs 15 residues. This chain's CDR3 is CASSPSALTNYGYTF. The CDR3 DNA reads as TGCGCCAGCAGCCCGTCCGCTCTCACAAACTATGGCTACACCTTC.

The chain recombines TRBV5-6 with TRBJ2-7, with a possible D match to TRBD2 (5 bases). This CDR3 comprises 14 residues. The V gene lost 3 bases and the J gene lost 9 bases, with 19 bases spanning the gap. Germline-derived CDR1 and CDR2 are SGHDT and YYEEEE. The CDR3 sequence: CASSSDNTRHGQYF. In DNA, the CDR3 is TGTGCCAGCAGCTCCGATAATACTAGGCACGGGCAGTACTTC.

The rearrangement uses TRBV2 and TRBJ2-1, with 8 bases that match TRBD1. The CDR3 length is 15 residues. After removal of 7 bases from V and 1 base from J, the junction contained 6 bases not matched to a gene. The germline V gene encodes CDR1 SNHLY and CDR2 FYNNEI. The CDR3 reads CASNGDRTSYNEQFF. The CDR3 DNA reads TGTGCCAGCAATGGGGACAGGACGTCCTACAATGAGCAGTTCTTC. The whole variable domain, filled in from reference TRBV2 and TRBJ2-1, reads EPEVTQTPSHQVTQMGQEVILRCVPISNHLYFYWYRQILGQKVEFLVSFYNNEISEKSEIFDDQFSVERPDGSNFTLKIRSTKLEDSAMYFCASNGDRTSYNEQFFGPGTRLTVL.

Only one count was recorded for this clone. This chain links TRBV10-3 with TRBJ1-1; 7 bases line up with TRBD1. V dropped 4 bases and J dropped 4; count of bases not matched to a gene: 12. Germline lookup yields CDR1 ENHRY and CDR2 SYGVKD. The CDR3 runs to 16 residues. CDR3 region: CAISGGTAKSATEAFF. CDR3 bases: TGTGCCATCAGTGGGGGGACAGCCAAGTCAGCCACTGAAGCTTTCTTT.

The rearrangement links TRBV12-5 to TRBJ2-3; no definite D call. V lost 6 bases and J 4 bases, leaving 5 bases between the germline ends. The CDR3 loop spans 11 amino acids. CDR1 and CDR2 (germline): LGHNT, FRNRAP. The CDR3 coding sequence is TGTGCTAGTGGGCCCTCAGATACGCAGTATTTT. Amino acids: CASGPSDTQYF.

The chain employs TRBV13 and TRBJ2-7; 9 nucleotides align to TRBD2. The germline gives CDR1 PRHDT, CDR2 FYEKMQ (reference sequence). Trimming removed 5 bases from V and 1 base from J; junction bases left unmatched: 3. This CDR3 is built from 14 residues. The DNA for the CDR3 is TGTGCCAGCAGCAAGACTAGCGGTTCCTACGAGCAGTACTTC. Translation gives CASSKTSGSYEQYF.

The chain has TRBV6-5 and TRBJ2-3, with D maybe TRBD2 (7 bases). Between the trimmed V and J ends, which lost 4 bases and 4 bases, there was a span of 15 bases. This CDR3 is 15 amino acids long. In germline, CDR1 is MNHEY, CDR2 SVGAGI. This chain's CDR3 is CASSFGGRVADTQYF. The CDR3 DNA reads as TGTGCCAGCAGTTTCGGGGGGCGAGTTGCAGATACGCAGTATTTT.

The CDR3 nucleotides are TGTGCCACCAGCAGAGACCCGGGACTAGCGGACTACGAGCAGTACTTC. Protein: CATSRDPGLADYEQYF. This chain links TRBV15 with TRBJ2-7; TRBD2 matches 11 bases. CDR1 and CDR2 (germline): LNHNV, YYDKDF (reference sequence). This CDR3 spans 16 amino acids. After removal of 0 bases from V and 3 bases from J, the junction contained 4 bases not matched to a gene.

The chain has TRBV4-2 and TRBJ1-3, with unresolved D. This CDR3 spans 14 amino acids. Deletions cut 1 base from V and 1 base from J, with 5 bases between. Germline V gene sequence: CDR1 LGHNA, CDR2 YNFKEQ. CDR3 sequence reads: CASSQGASGNTIYF. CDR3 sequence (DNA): TGTGCCAGCAGCCAAGGGGCGTCTGGAAACACCATATATTTT.

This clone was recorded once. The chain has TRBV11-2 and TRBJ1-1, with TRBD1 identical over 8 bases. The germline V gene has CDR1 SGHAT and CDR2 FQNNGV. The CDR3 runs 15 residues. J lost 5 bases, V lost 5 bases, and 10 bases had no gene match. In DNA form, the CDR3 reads TGTGCCAGCAGCCACTGGGGACAGGAGGGGACTGAAGCTTTCTTT. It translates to CASSHWGQEGTEAFF.

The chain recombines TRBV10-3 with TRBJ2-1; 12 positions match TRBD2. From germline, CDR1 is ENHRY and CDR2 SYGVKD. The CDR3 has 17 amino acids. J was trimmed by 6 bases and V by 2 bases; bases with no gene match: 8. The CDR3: CAISEGTMTSGSNEQFF. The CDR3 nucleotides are TGTGCCATCAGTGAGGGGACAATGACTAGCGGGAGCAATGAGCAGTTCTTC.